One and the same sample provided the 8 T cell receptor beta chains below, sequenced in a study of shared clonotypes between healthy human individuals. Only in-frame clones appear in the TCRdb table, and some are missing; sequencing was by immunoSEQ multiplex PCR. The sample consists of millions of clones, more than 90% of them appearing once. The sample comprised naive CD4+ T cells sorted from blood. Regarding subset: CD45RA+ positively selected. These TCRs come from a man in his late teens or twenties in good health.

This chain joins TRBV5-1 and TRBJ2-2; TRBD1 matches at 11 bases. Unmatched junction bases numbered 19, after V lost 6 bases and J lost 3 bases. The CDR3 totals 20 residues. The germline V gene encodes CDR1 SGHRS and CDR2 YFSETQ. The chain's CDR3 is CASTFLRTGGKGVDTGELFF. The CDR3 DNA is TGCGCCAGCACCTTCCTGAGGACAGGGGGCAAAGGCGTCGACACCGGGGAGCTGTTTTTT.

The chain recombines TRBV5-1 with TRBJ2-1, with D unresolved. Germline V CDR1 and CDR2: SGHRS, YFSETQ. V was clipped by 0 bases and J by 2 bases, with 9 bases between them. CDR3 length equals 15 residues. The DNA for the CDR3 is TGCGCCAGCAGCTTGGCCCCCGTTGCCTACAATGAGCAGTTCTTC. This sequence encodes CASSLAPVAYNEQFF. The full variable domain, its missing parts supplied by reference TRBV5-1 and TRBJ2-1, is KAGVTQTPRYLIKTRGQQVTLSCSPISGHRSVSWYQQTPGQGLQFLFEYFSETQRNKGNFPGRFSGRQFSNSRSEMNVSTLELGDSALYLCASSLAPVAYNEQFFGPGTRLTVL.

This chain links TRBV10-2 with TRBJ2-7; 7 nucleotides match TRBD2. V was pared by 4 bases and J by 0 bases, with 3 bases of the junction left unmatched. The CDR3 has 14 residues. Per germline, CDR1 WSHSY and CDR2 SAAADI. DNA for the CDR3: TGCGCCAGCAGTGTAGCGGGCCCCTCCTACGAGCAGTACTTC. Protein: CASSVAGPSYEQYF.

This clone occurred a few times. V and J are TRBV6-5 and TRBJ1-2; 7 nucleotides agree with TRBD1. V lost 5 bases, J lost 8 bases, and 8 bases stayed unmatched. This CDR3 contains 13 residues. The germline CDR1 and CDR2 sequences are MNHEY and SVGAGI. CDR3 sequence: CASSTGTAGGYTF. CDR3 sequence (DNA): TGTGCCAGCAGTACAGGGACAGCTGGCGGCTACACCTTC.

The chain joins TRBV6-6 to TRBJ2-5; TRBD2 matches 7 bases. CDR1 and CDR2 (germline): MNHNY, SVGAGI (reference sequence). The trim removed 1 base at V and 0 bases at J, leaving 5 bases unmatched. The CDR3 totals 16 residues. The CDR3 DNA follows: TGTGCCAGCAGTTACTTCCTGGGGGGGAACCAAGAGACCCAGTACTTC. Translating gives CASSYFLGGNQETQYF.

On this clone: Other DNA sequences in the sample encode the same CDR3. The chain links TRBV2 to TRBJ1-5; weak D call: TRBD1 (5 bases). V was shortened by 3 bases and J by 6 bases, with 9 bases between the two germline ends. This CDR3 is built from 13 residues. Germline CDR1 and CDR2: SNHLY and FYNNEI. As DNA, the CDR3 is TGTGCCAGCAGTGAGTTAAGGGGTCAGCCCCAGCATTTT. Translated: CASSELRGQPQHF.

The chain employs TRBV5-4 and TRBJ2-5; D might be TRBD1 (6 bases). The CDR3 covers 15 residues. CDR1 is SGHNT, CDR2 YYREEE, per germline (reference sequence). V was trimmed by 4 bases and J by 2 bases, leaving 15 bases between them. The chain's CDR3 is CASSIQGNSQETQYF. The CDR3 DNA follows: TGTGCCAGCAGCATACAGGGAAATTCTCAAGAGACCCAGTACTTC.

This sequence joins TRBV19 and TRBJ1-2; a possible D gene is TRBD1 (6 bases). Germline V gives CDR1 LNHDA, CDR2 SQIVND (reference sequence). Trimming pared 4 bases from V and 5 bases from J, leaving 23 bases between. The CDR3 sequence is 17 residues long. In DNA, the CDR3 is TGTGCCAGTAGTACTTACCCCTCCTCGACAGGCACATATGGCTACACCTTC. Protein product: CASSTYPSSTGTYGYTF.